The clone carrying this T cell receptor beta chain was observed a few times. The antigen remains unidentified. Libraries for TCRalpha and TCRbeta carried sample barcodes and unique molecular identifiers via 5'RACE. One entry per CDR3 protein, called by TCRdb with MiXCR from the 5' RACE reads. The table lists under 200,000 distinct CDR3 sequences, 25% to 40% of them singletons, with 12% in the top ten. Germline V CDR1 and CDR2: MNHNS, SASEGT. The ends were cut back, 4 bases at V and 5 bases at J, with 5 bases in the middle. The length of the CDR3 is 11 residues. The source of the sample is a study of T-cell memory formation after mild COVID-19. The study, taken as a whole, reports: A balance of CD4 and CD8 characterized clones contracting day 15 to 85, whereas later expanders leaned CD4+. Those CD4+ clones that contracted were mainly in CM and EM (CD8+ ones in EMRA). There were some responding clones in pre-infection memory, which suggested that cross-reactive memory had joined.

The chain combines TRBV6-1 with TRBJ2-5; D remains ambiguous. This TCR was recovered from an adult woman who had mild COVID-19 (a few samples of this study predate the infection). Cell type and time point are not known. Sequencing used PBMCs or a T cell subset sorted from them (not recorded which). The chain's CDR3 is CASSVEETQYF. Here the CDR3 DNA reads TGTGCCAGCAGTGTAGAGGAGACCCAGTACTTC.